A selection of T cell receptor beta chains follows, all from one sample in a study of STAT5B mutations in CD4+ large granular lymphocyte leukemia. Repertoires were generated with immunoSEQ multiplex PCR, while TCRdb's copy carries only in-frame clones and drops some. The sample holds 31,000 or so clones, less than 90% seen once. Sequencing used CD4+ T cells from blood buffy coats. The receptors were sampled from a human donor in good health. Both conserved end residues are part of each CDR3. A D gene is named only where the DNA matches it firmly. Clone size appears in some rows only: once, few, many, or a class for an expanded clone.

len	j_gene	abundance	d_gene	v_gene	CDR3nt	CDR3aa
16	TRBJ1-2	-	-	TRBV7-9	TGTGCCAGCAGCTTTAGCTCCCCGACAGCCAACTATGGCTACACCTTC	CASSFSSPTANYGYTF
16	TRBJ2-2	-	TRBD2	TRBV5-1	TGCGCCAGCAGCATAATGACTAGCGGGTTATCCGGGGAGCTGTTTTTT	CASSIMTSGLSGELFF
14	TRBJ2-7	-	-	TRBV6-1	TGTGCCAGCACAGCAATAGGGGGGGCCTACGAGCAGTACTTC	CASTAIGGAYEQYF
17	TRBJ2-3	once	TRBD2	TRBV28	TGTGCCAGCAGTTTTCGGGGGGTGCCTTCATTGGGGTATACGCAGTATTTT	CASSFRGVPSLGYTQYF
14	TRBJ1-2	-	-	TRBV27	TGTGCCAGCAGTTTATCGACAGACTCTTATGGCTACACCTTC	CASSLSTDSYGYTF
12	TRBJ1-3	few	-	TRBV5-4	TGTGCCAGCAGCTTGAAGGGAAACACCATATATTTT	CASSLKGNTIYF
15	TRBJ1-5	-	-	TRBV6-1	TGTGCCAGCAGTTCCCAGGTGGGCCCAAATCAGCCCCAGCATTTT	CASSSQVGPNQPQHF
14	TRBJ2-7	-	-	TRBV6-6	TGTGCCAGCAGCTACGGGGGCTACGAAGGCGAGCAGTACTTC	CASSYGGYEGEQYF
15	TRBJ2-2	-	TRBD2	TRBV2	TGTGCCAGCAGTGATAGACTAGCGGTCACCGGGGAGCTGTTTTTT	CASSDRLAVTGELFF
15	TRBJ2-7	-	TRBD1	TRBV5-1	TGCGCCAGCAGCTTGGAGGGACAGGGGGCCTACGAGCAGTACTTC	CASSLEGQGAYEQYF
13	TRBJ2-3	-	-	TRBV7-2	TGTGCCAGCAGCTTAGAGGAGTGGGATACGCAGTATTTT	CASSLEEWDTQYF
15	TRBJ1-5	-	-	TRBV29-1	TGCAGCGTTGCCGGGGACACCACTAGCAATCAGCCCCAGCATTTT	CSVAGDTTSNQPQHF
12	TRBJ1-5	-	-	TRBV30	TGTGCCTGGAGTGGGGAGGGGCAGCCCCAGCATTTT	CAWSGEGQPQHF
15	TRBJ2-3	-	TRBD1	TRBV11-3	TGTGCCAGCAGCCCGGGACAGAGATACACAGATACGCAGTATTTT	CASSPGQRYTDTQYF
13	TRBJ2-2	-	-	TRBV11-3	TGTGCCAGCAGCTTAGAGGTAGAACGGGAGCTGTTTTTT	CASSLEVERELFF
15	TRBJ1-5	-	TRBD1	TRBV15	TGTGCCACCAGTATGGACAGGGCTAGCAATCAGCCCCAGCATTTT	CATSMDRASNQPQHF
14	TRBJ2-5	-	-	TRBV6-1	TGTGCCAGCAGTGAAACCTGGGCAGGGGAGACCCAGTACTTC	CASSETWAGETQYF
17	TRBJ2-2	-	-	TRBV11-3	TGTGCCAGCAGCTTAGATCGCGGAGGGGGCGCGACCGGGGAGCTGTTTTTT	CASSLDRGGGATGELFF
15	TRBJ2-3	-	TRBD2	TRBV9	TGTGCCAGTTCATGGCGGGAGGTACCACCAGATACGCAGTATTTT	CASSWREVPPDTQYF
13	TRBJ1-1	-	-	TRBV2	TGTGCCAGCAGTTTTGACAGGAATACTGAAGCTTTCTTT	CASSFDRNTEAFF
15	TRBJ2-5	-	-	TRBV5-1	TGCGCCAGCAGCTTGGGGGGGCAGTTACAAGAGACCCAGTACTTC	CASSLGGQLQETQYF
16	TRBJ2-5	-	-	TRBV11-3	TGTGCCAGCACCAATACCGGCCTTGGAGCGGGAGAGACCCAGTACTTC	CASTNTGLGAGETQYF
16	TRBJ2-7	few	TRBD1	TRBV6-5	TGTGCCAGCAGTTTCCGGGACAGGGCACTGTCCTACGAGCAGTACTTC	CASSFRDRALSYEQYF
16	TRBJ2-1	-	-	TRBV19	TGTGCCAGTAGTATGAGGCGGGACAGCTCCTACAATGAGCAGTTCTTC	CASSMRRDSSYNEQFF
13	TRBJ1-5	-	-	TRBV6-1	TGTGCCAGCAGAGTGGAGGGGAATCAGCCCCAGCATTTT	CASRVEGNQPQHF
16	TRBJ2-1	once	TRBD1	TRBV6-6	TGTGCCAGCACCCCGACAGGGATTCGGATAGGCAATGAGCAGTTCTTC	CASTPTGIRIGNEQFF
13	TRBJ2-1	-	TRBD1	TRBV19	TGTGCCAGTAGTGACAGGGTCTACAATGAGCAGTTCTTC	CASSDRVYNEQFF
15	TRBJ2-2	-	TRBD2	TRBV5-1	TGCGCCAGCAGCTTAGCGGGAGGGCCCGCCGGGGAGCTGTTTTTT	CASSLAGGPAGELFF
15	TRBJ2-1	-	TRBD1	TRBV5-1	TGCGCCAGCAGCTTCCGGGACAGTACCTACAATGAGCAGTTCTTC	CASSFRDSTYNEQFF
14	TRBJ1-1	few	-	TRBV14	TGTGCCAGCAGCCAATTGGTGATGAACACTGAAGCTTTCTTT	CASSQLVMNTEAFF
18	TRBJ2-6	-	TRBD1	TRBV5-6	TGTGCCAGCAGCTTGACGGGACAGGGGAGCTCTGGGGCCAACGTCCTGACTTTC	CASSLTGQGSSGANVLTF
14	TRBJ1-2	-	-	TRBV19	TGTGCCGGGGGGGGGCTGGGAGGGAACTATGGCTACACCTTC	CAGGGLGGNYGYTF
13	TRBJ2-7	once	-	TRBV10-3	TGTGCCATCAGTGAGTCTCCAGCCTACGAGCAGTACTTC	CAISESPAYEQYF
13	TRBJ1-1	-	TRBD1	TRBV5-1	TGCGCCAGCAGCATGACAGGGGGCACTGAAGCTTTCTTT	CASSMTGGTEAFF
15	TRBJ2-1	-	TRBD2	TRBV7-2	TGTGCCAGCAGCGCTGGGACTAACACTTACAATGAGCAGTTCTTC	CASSAGTNTYNEQFF
13	TRBJ2-5	-	-	TRBV18	TGTGCCAGCTCACCGCCAGGGGTAGAGACCCAGTACTTC	CASSPPGVETQYF
17	TRBJ2-5	once	-	TRBV5-8	TGTGCCAGCAGTTCGCTTGTAGTAGGCAGAGTACAAGAGACCCAGTACTTC	CASSSLVVGRVQETQYF
17	TRBJ2-5	-	TRBD2	TRBV27	TGTGCCAGCAGTTTAAAAAGACTAGCGGGGTCCCAAGAGACCCAGTACTTC	CASSLKRLAGSQETQYF
16	TRBJ1-6	-	TRBD1	TRBV7-9	TGTGCCAGCAGCCCGTGGCAGGGGGCTACTAATTCACCCCTCCACTTT	CASSPWQGATNSPLHF
17	TRBJ2-1	-	TRBD2	TRBV5-1	TGCGCCACCTCACCACCGGAGACTAGCGGGAGGTTAGATGAGCAGTTCTTC	CATSPPETSGRLDEQFF
14	TRBJ1-1	-	-	TRBV5-6	TGTGCCAGCAGCTTGGCCCTGGGGGACACTGAAGCTTTCTTT	CASSLALGDTEAFF
15	TRBJ2-2	-	TRBD2	TRBV7-2	TGTGCCAGCAGCTCGGGACTACTTTACACCGGGGAGCTGTTTTTT	CASSSGLLYTGELFF
17	TRBJ1-5	once	TRBD1	TRBV27	TGTGCCAGCAGTCTAGGGACAGGGGGAGGGAGCAATCAGCCCCAGCATTTT	CASSLGTGGGSNQPQHF
15	TRBJ1-2	-	-	TRBV28	TGTGCCAGCAGTTTATGGGGGAGGGGGGCAAGGGGCTACACCTTC	CASSLWGRGARGYTF
14	TRBJ1-2	-	TRBD1	TRBV7-2	TGTGCCAGCAGCTTAGCAGGGACAGCCTATGGCTACACCTTC	CASSLAGTAYGYTF
15	TRBJ2-2	-	TRBD2	TRBV19	TGTGCCAGTAAAGAGCGGGAGGTCCCGACCGGGGAGCTGTTTTTT	CASKEREVPTGELFF
13	TRBJ2-3	-	-	TRBV12-5	TGTGCTAGTGGCCCCGGACTCGCAGATACGCAGTATTTT	CASGPGLADTQYF
16	TRBJ1-2	-	TRBD1	TRBV5-6	TGTGCCAGCAGCTCCGGGACAGGGGCCCTTTATTATGGCTACACCTTC	CASSSGTGALYYGYTF